This T cell receptor beta chain was sequenced in a study of graft-versus-host responses after intestinal transplantation. Germline lookup yields CDR1 SGHAT and CDR2 FQNNGV. This CDR3 has 17 amino acids. V was pared by 3 bases and J by 1 base, with 9 bases of the junction left unmatched. This clone was seen only once. The table came from immunoSEQ multiplex PCR; TCRdb's copy has only in-frame clones and leaves some out. The sample has about 15,000 clones; 80% to 90% are singletons. Bone marrow after transplant came from the posterior iliac crest or elsewhere. The receptor was isolated from a human patient who received an intestinal transplant, so some T cells may come from the graft donor. J is TRBJ2-4 and V is TRBV11-2, with 7 bases lining up with TRBD1. The sequences come from bone marrow, collected more than 120 days after intestinal transplantation. CDR3 amino acids: CASSLGQGVGAKNIQYF. The CDR3, as DNA: TGTGCCAGCAGCTTGGGTCAGGGGGTGGGGGCCAAAAACATTCAGTACTTC.